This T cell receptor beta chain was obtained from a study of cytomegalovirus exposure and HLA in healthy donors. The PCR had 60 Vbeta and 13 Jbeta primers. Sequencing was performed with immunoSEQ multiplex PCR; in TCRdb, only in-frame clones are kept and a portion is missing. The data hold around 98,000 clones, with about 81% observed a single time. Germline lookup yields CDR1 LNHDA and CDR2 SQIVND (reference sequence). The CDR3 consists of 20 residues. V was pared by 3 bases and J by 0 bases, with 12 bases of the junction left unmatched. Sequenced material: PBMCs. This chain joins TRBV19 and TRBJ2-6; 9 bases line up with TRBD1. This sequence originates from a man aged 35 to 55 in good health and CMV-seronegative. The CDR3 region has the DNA TGTGCCAGTAGTATTAGGACAGGGGTGAGGGGTCTCTCTGGGGCCAACGTCCTGACTTTC. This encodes CASSIRTGVRGLSGANVLTF.